One T cell receptor beta chain is described in this entry. This specimen belongs to a study of control samples from healthy donors and cancer patients. Method: immunoSEQ multiplex PCR; TCRdb's copy keeps in-frame clones and lacks some. Of around 190,000 clones detected, around nine tenths appear once; the ten largest clones hold 1.2% to 1.5%. The CDR3 covers 15 residues. Trimming at V came to 5 bases and at J to 3 bases, leaving 7 bases not matched to a gene. The germline CDR1 and CDR2 sequences are SGHTA and FQGNSA. Sample: blood. The receptor comes from a man younger than 40 in good health. The chain links TRBV7-2 to TRBJ2-1; 7 bases are shared with TRBD1. For the CDR3, the DNA is TGTGCCAGCAGCGAGCGACAGGGCTACTACAATGAGCAGTTCTTC. Translated, it gives CASSERQGYYNEQFF.